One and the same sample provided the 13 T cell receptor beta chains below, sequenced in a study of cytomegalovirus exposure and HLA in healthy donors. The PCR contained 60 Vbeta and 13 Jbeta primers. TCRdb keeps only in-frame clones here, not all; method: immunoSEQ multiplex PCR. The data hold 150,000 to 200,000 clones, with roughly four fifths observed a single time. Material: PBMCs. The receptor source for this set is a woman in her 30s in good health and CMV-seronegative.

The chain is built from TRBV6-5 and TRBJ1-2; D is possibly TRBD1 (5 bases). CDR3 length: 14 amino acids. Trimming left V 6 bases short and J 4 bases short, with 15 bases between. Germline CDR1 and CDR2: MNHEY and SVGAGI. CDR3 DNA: TGTGCCAGCAGCAACCCGGGGGGTCCCTATGGCTACACCTTC. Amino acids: CASSNPGGPYGYTF.

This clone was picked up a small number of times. The CDR3 loop reads CASSVGTTGQPQHF. The CDR3 nucleotides read TGTGCCAGCAGCGTAGGGACCACGGGGCAGCCCCAGCATTTT. The V gene is TRBV9, the J gene TRBJ1-5; D unclear. V lost 0 bases, J lost 7 bases, and 11 bases lay in between. The CDR3 totals 14 residues. Germline values: CDR1 SGDLS, CDR2 YYNGEE.

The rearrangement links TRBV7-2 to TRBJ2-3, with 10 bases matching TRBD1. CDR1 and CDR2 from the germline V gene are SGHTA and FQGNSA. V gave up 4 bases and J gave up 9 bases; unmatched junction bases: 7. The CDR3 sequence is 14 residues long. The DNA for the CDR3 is TGTGCCAGCAGCTCCCATCGGGACAGGGGAACGCAGTATTTT. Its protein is CASSSHRDRGTQYF.

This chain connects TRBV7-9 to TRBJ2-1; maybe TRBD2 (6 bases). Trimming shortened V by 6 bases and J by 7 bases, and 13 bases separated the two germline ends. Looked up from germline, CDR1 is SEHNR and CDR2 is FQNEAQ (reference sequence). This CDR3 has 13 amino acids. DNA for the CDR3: TGTGCCAGCAGTGTTAGGCGGGGTAATGAGCAGTTCTTC. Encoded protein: CASSVRRGNEQFF.

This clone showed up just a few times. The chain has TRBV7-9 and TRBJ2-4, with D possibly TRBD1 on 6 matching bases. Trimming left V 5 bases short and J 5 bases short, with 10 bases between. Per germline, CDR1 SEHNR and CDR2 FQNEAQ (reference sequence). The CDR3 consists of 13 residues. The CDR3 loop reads CASSRTEENIQYF. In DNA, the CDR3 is TGTGCCAGCAGCCGGACAGAAGAAAACATTCAGTACTTC. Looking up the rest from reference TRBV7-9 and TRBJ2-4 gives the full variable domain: DTGVSQNPRHKITKRGQNVTFRCDPISEHNRLYWYRQTLGQGPEFLTYFQNEAQLEKSRLLSDRFSAERPKGSFSTLEIQRTEQGDSAMYLCASSRTEENIQYFGAGTRLSVL.

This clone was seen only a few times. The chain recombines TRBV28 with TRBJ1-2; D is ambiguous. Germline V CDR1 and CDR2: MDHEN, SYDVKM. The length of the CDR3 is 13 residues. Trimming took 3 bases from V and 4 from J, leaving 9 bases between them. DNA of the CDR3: TGTGCCAGCAGTTTGGGAGCCCGCTATGGCTACACCTTC. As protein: CASSLGARYGYTF.

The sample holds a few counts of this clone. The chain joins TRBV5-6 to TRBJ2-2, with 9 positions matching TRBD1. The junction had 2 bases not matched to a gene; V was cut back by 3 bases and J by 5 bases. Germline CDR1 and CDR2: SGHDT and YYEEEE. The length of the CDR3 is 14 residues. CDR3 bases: TGTGCCAGCAGCTCGGGACAGGGTACCGGGGAGCTGTTTTTT. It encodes CASSSGQGTGELFF.

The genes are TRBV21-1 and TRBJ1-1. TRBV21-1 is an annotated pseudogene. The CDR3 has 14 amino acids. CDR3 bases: TGTGCCAGCATCTTGAGGCAGATTAACACTGAAGCTTTCTTT. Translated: CASILRQINTEAFF.

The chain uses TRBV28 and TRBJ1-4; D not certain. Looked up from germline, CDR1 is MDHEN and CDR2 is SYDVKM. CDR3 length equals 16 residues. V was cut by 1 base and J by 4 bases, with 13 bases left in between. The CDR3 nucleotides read TGTGCCAGCAGTTTATTCTCGCAGTCCATTAATGAAAAACTGTTTTTT. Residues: CASSLFSQSINEKLFF.

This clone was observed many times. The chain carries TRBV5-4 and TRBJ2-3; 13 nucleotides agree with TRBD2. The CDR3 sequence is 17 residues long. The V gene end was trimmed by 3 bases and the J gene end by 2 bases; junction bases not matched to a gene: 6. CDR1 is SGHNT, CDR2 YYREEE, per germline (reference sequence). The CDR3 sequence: CASSSRLAGGPTDTQYF. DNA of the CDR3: TGTGCCAGCAGCTCGCGACTAGCGGGGGGACCCACAGATACGCAGTATTTT.

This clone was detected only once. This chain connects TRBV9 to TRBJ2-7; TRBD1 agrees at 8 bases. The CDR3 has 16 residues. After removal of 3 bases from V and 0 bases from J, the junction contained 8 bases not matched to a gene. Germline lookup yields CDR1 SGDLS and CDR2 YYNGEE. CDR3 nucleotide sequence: TGTGCCAGCAGCGGGACAGGGAACCCGCCCTCCTACGAGCAGTACTTC. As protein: CASSGTGNPPSYEQYF.

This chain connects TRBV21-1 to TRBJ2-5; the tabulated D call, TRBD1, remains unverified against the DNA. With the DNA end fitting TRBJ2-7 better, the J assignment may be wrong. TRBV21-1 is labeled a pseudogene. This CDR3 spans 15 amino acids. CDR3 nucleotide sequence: TGTGCCAGCAGCACCCACACAGGGAGTTCCTACGAGCAGTACTTC. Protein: CASSTHTGSSYEQYF.

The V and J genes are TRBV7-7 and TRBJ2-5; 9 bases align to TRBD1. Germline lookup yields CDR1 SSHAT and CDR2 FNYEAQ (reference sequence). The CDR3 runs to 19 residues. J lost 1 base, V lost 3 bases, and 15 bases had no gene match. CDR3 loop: CASSFSLSQGALRQETQYF. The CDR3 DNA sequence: TGTGCCAGCAGCTTTTCGTTGTCACAGGGGGCACTTCGCCAAGAGACCCAGTACTTC.